The sequence of this T cell receptor (beta chain) was determined in a study of shared clonotypes between healthy human individuals. Study background: Each donor had three CD4 naive, three CD4 memory, two CD8 naive and one CD8 memory plate.

This CDR3 contains 14 residues. The V gene end was trimmed by 7 bases and the J gene end by 5 bases; junction bases not matched to a gene: 8. Per germline, CDR1 MNHNS and CDR2 SASEGT. Healthy HIV-negative adults without recent acute infections or vaccinations served as donors. Per sorted-subset replicate PCR, input was 150 to 250 ng DNA, representing tens of thousands of T cell genomes. Libraries were prepared by immunoSEQ multiplex PCR; TCRdb keeps only in-frame clonotypes and omits some of them. The profile covers around 2.5 million clones, with 93% appearing a single time and around 0.37% taken by the ten largest.

The rearrangement links TRBV6-1 to TRBJ1-5, with 7 bases matching TRBD1. Input material: naive CD4+ T cells from PBMCs. Described subset: CD45RA+ positively selected. The TCR originated in a young man in good health. Some clones in this sample may be carry-over from other donors' samples. The DNA of the CDR3 is TGTGCCAGCACACTGACAGGGTTAGATCAGCCCCAGCATTTT. This codes for CASTLTGLDQPQHF.